The clone carrying this T cell receptor (beta chain) has a handful of counts. What it binds is unknown. The treatment was: skin biopsy from PPD injection site in Mantoux-positive individual. TCR cDNA received a 3' ligated oligonucleotide that carried a UMI. Biopsied sites were PPD injections in people with a positive Mantoux test. Cells were not sorted; total RNA input targeted about 1 to 1000 ng. The CDR3 has 14 residues. The germline V gene encodes CDR1 DFQATT and CDR2 SNEGSKA (reference sequence). With 3 bases removed from V and 1 base from J, the gap between germline ends came to 12 bases. The data derive from a study of naive and memory T cell subsets. Points from the study as a whole: Both skin biopsy types reportedly yielded TCRs, tuberculin sites far more.

Amplification of ligated cDNA took four PCR rounds with SP2 and nested alpha and beta constant primers. Each CDR3 protein gets one entry after TCRdb re-called the UMI-ligation and nested PCR reads with MiXCR. The sample lists 20,000 to 25,000 distinct CDR3 sequences, 6% occurring once. This sequence joins TRBV20-1 and TRBJ1-1; TRBD1 is a possible D gene (5 bases). The origin of this receptor is an adult in good health. The material sequenced was skin, taken from a tuberculin skin test site. Here the CDR3 DNA reads TGCAGTGCTAGTACCGGGACGGCGAACACTGAAGCTTTCTTT. It translates to CSASTGTANTEAFF.